This entry lists 6 T cell receptor beta chains sequenced from one sample in a study of T cell repertoires in cytomegalovirus infection. Their antigens remain unidentified. TCRdb reprocessed the reads via MiXCR and lists one record per CDR3 protein. The sample includes 100,000 or so distinct CDR3 sequences, roughly 39% of them seen just once. The input for sequencing was CD8+ T cells from cultured PBMCs, taken from culture after CMV antigen stimulation. These receptors were collected from a human donor in good health (CMV status not recorded). Some clones in this sample may be carry-over from other donors' samples.

V usage is TRBV2 and J usage is TRBJ1-1; D is perhaps TRBD1 (6 bases). This CDR3 region has 17 residues. CDR1 and CDR2 from the germline V gene are SNHLY and FYNNEI. The ends were cut back, 2 bases at V and 5 bases at J, with 21 bases in the middle. The CDR3, as DNA: TGTGCCAGCAGTGAAACCGGACAGCATTTAAGGGGGACTGAAGCTTTCTTT. It translates to CASSETGQHLRGTEAFF. The variable domain in full, with the rest retrieved from reference TRBV2 and TRBJ1-1, is EPEVTQTPSHQVTQMGQEVILRCVPISNHLYFYWYRQILGQKVEFLVSFYNNEISEKSEIFDDQFSVERPDGSNFTLKIRSTKLEDSAMYFCASSETGQHLRGTEAFFGQGTRLTVV.

This clonotype was counted between two and nine times. The rearrangement uses TRBV28 and TRBJ1-2; 8 nucleotides align to TRBD1. CDR3 size: 17 residues. The J segment lost 5 bases and the V segment lost 3 bases, leaving 14 bases of the junction unmatched. Germline CDR1 is MDHEN and CDR2 is SYDVKM. In nucleotides, the CDR3 is TGTGCCAGCAGTTTCCCCGAGACAGGGGCCGGAATTTATGGCTACACCTTC. It codes for CASSFPETGAGIYGYTF.

CDR3 protein: CASSFNAVTYEQYF. In nucleotides, the CDR3 is TGTGCCAGCAGTTTTAATGCTGTGACCTACGAGCAGTACTTC. The chain uses TRBV12-3 or TRBV12-4 and TRBJ2-7; unclear D gene. CDR3 length: 14 amino acids. Trimming cost V 3 bases and J 2 bases, with 11 bases left between them.

The chain is built from TRBV4-1 and TRBJ2-1; 7 bases line up with TRBD1. The CDR3 covers 14 residues. Germline assignment: CDR1 MGHRA and CDR2 YSYEKL. V shed 1 base, J shed 10 bases, and the junction held 7 bases outside the gene matches. This chain's CDR3 is CASSQVAQGHEQFF. The CDR3 region has the DNA TGCGCCAGCAGCCAAGTAGCACAGGGGCACGAGCAGTTCTTC.

The chain uses TRBV27 and TRBJ1-1; 7 bases are a match to TRBD1. Germline assignment: CDR1 MNHEY and CDR2 SMNVEV (reference sequence). V shed 6 bases, J shed 3 bases, and the junction held 7 bases outside the gene matches. The CDR3 has 14 residues. CDR3 region: CASSLDRVYTEAFF. As DNA, the CDR3 is TGTGCCAGCAGCCTCGACAGGGTTTACACTGAAGCTTTCTTT.

The chain recombines TRBV5-6 with TRBJ2-7; maybe TRBD1 (5 bases). CDR3 length equals 14 residues. V gave up 2 bases and J gave up 9 bases, with 18 bases separating them. In germline, CDR1 is SGHDT, CDR2 YYEEEE. Here the CDR3 reads CASSFGQGPFGQYF. In DNA form, the CDR3 reads TGTGCCAGCAGCTTCGGACAAGGACCCTTCGGGCAGTACTTC.